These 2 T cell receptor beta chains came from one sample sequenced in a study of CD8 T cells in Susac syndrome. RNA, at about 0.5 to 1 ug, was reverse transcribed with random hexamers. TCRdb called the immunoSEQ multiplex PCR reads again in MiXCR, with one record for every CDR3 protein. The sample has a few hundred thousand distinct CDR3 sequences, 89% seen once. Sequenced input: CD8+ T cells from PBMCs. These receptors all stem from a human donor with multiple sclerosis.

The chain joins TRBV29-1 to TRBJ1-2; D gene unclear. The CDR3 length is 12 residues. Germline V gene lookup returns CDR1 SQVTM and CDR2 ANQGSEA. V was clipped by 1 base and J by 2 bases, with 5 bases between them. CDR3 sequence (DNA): TGCAGCGTTGAAGTGGGGAACTATGGCTACACCTTC. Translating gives CSVEVGNYGYTF.

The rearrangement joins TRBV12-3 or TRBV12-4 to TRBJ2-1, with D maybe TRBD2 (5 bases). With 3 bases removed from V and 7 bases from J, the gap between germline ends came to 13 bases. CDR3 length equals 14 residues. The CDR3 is CASSFSHPGNEQFF. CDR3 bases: TGTGCCAGCAGTTTCTCCCACCCGGGAAATGAGCAGTTCTTC.